This T cell receptor (beta chain) was captured by sequencing in a study of cytomegalovirus exposure and HLA in healthy donors. Findings and limits, study-wide: The only immune exposure information that was available was CMV serostatus.

13 Jbeta primers and 60 Vbeta primers were used for the PCR. The table came from immunoSEQ multiplex PCR; TCRdb's copy has only in-frame clones and leaves some out. The sample holds under 95,000 clones; 60% to 80% are singletons and the top ten take about 12%. As regards this clone: Its antigen is currently unknown.

This clonotype was obtained from a woman aged 40 to 49 in good health and CMV-seropositive. The specimen was PBMCs.

The CDR3 reads CASSGSGGAYEQYF. Written as DNA, the CDR3 is TGTGCCAGCAGTGGGAGTGGGGGCGCTTACGAGCAGTACTTC. This chain connects TRBV28 to TRBJ2-7; D might be TRBD1 (6 bases). V was cut by 5 bases and J by 4 bases, with 15 bases left in between. Germline assignment: CDR1 MDHEN and CDR2 SYDVKM. The CDR3 consists of 14 residues.